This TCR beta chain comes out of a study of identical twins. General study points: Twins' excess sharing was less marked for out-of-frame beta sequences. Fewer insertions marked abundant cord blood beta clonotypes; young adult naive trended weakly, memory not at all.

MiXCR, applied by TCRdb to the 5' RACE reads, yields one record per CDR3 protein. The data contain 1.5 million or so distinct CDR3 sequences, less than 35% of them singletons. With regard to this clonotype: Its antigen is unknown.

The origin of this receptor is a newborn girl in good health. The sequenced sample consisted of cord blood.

CDR3 loop: CASSSSRLVGYNEQFF. DNA of the CDR3: TGTGCCAGCAGTTCCTCCCGACTAGTGGGGTACAATGAGCAGTTCTTC. The chain is built from TRBV7-8 and TRBJ2-1; weak D call: TRBD2 (6 bases). CDR1 SGHVS and CDR2 FQNEAQ come from the germline V gene. The length of the CDR3 is 16 residues. V lost 6 bases, J lost 4 bases, and 19 bases lay in between.